The 15 T cell receptor beta chains presented below share a single source sample, sequenced in a study of blood T cell repertoires in COVID-19. Sequencing used immunoSEQ multiplex PCR; TCRdb keeps in-frame clones, though not all of them. The sample lists approximately 160,000 clones; roughly 80% were seen once. Sequenced: PBMCs or T cells enriched from blood (not recorded which). All receptors derive from a woman aged 45-65 years who had recovered from COVID-19.

This clone was observed a handful of times. The chain combines TRBV27 with TRBJ1-6; tentatively, D is TRBD1 (6 bases). This CDR3 region has 14 residues. V lost 3 bases and J lost 6, with 9 bases in between. Per germline, CDR1 MNHEY and CDR2 SMNVEV (reference sequence). The DNA for the CDR3 is TGTGCCAGCAGTTTTCAGGGGACTAATTCACCCCTCCACTTT. This gives the protein CASSFQGTNSPLHF.

In its sample, this clone was seen a few times. The chain links TRBV28 to TRBJ2-7, with 11 nucleotides matching TRBD1. The V gene's germline CDR1 is MDHEN and CDR2 SYDVKM. This CDR3 is built from 15 residues. V shed 4 bases and J 5 bases; nucleotides not matched to a gene: 7. The CDR3 DNA is TGTGCCAGCAGTTCTTCCGGGACAGGGGGGCACGAGCAGTACTTC. Its protein product is CASSSSGTGGHEQYF.

The chain has TRBV28 and TRBJ1-2; 10 bases are a match to TRBD1. V gave up 5 bases and J gave up 4 bases; unmatched junction bases: 13. The CDR3 is made up of 17 amino acids. Germline values: CDR1 MDHEN, CDR2 SYDVKM. CDR3: CASSLTMPGTGVYGYTF. The CDR3 DNA reads TGTGCCAGCAGTCTAACAATGCCTGGGACAGGGGTCTATGGCTACACCTTC.

This sequence joins TRBV19 and TRBJ2-2; 8 bases map to TRBD2. Trimming cost V 6 bases and J 4 bases; bases outside gene matches: 10. CDR3 size: 16 residues. Germline CDR1 reads LNHDA; CDR2 reads SQIVND (reference sequence). The CDR3 protein is CASSPILAGSTGELFF. As DNA, the CDR3 is TGTGCCAGTAGCCCTATTTTAGCGGGAAGCACCGGGGAGCTGTTTTTT.

This clone showed up just once. This chain connects TRBV10-3 to TRBJ2-7; TRBD2 matches at 8 bases. The germline V gene has CDR1 ENHRY and CDR2 SYGVKD. The CDR3 totals 15 residues. Trimming at V came to 4 bases and at J to 1 base, leaving 6 bases not matched to a gene. The CDR3 protein is CAISGSGIGSYEQYF. The CDR3 bases are TGTGCCATCAGTGGTAGCGGGATCGGATCCTACGAGCAGTACTTC.

This clone was found once. V is TRBV2 and J is TRBJ2-1; 10 bases fit TRBD2. With V trimmed by 7 bases and J by 2 bases, 8 bases remained unmatched. This CDR3 is 16 amino acids long. Germline values: CDR1 SNHLY, CDR2 FYNNEI. The CDR3 loop is CASKASGGSAYNEQFF. Here the CDR3 DNA reads TGTGCCAGCAAGGCTAGCGGGGGCTCGGCCTACAATGAGCAGTTCTTC.

The chain employs TRBV28 and TRBJ2-1; 8 nucleotides line up with TRBD2. The CDR3 runs to 14 residues. Germline V lookup: CDR1 MDHEN, CDR2 SYDVKM. After removal of 6 bases from V and 10 bases from J, the junction contained 11 bases not matched to a gene. The CDR3 DNA reads as TGTGCCAGCAGAACCGGGACTAGGGGGGGCGAGCAGTTCTTC. This encodes CASRTGTRGGEQFF.

The chain combines TRBV15 with TRBJ1-5, with 7 bases lining up with TRBD1. CDR1 and CDR2 from the germline V gene are LNHNV and YYDKDF (reference sequence). Trimming took 0 bases from V and 7 from J; bases not matched to a gene: 6. The CDR3 loop spans 15 amino acids. The CDR3 DNA follows: TGTGCCACCAGCAGAGAACAGGGGACGGGCCAGCCCCAGCATTTT. Translating gives CATSREQGTGQPQHF.

Details on this clone: The germline gene is not matched at one end of the junction; a read error may be the cause. The V and J genes are TRBV7-2 and TRBJ2-7, with a weak D call TRBD2 (5 bases). Germline V lookup: CDR1 SGHTA, CDR2 FQGNSA. This CDR3 region has 13 residues. In nucleotides, the CDR3 is TGTGCCAGCAGCTTATTGGGTGGGCGGGTTGGTGACTTC. Its translation is CASSLLGGRVGDF.

The chain recombines TRBV2 with TRBJ1-5; tentatively, D is TRBD1 (5 bases). The germline V and J ends were trimmed by 3 bases and 6 bases, with 15 bases remaining between them. This CDR3 has 15 residues. The germline V gene has CDR1 SNHLY and CDR2 FYNNEI. The CDR3 is CASSDPPGRGQPQHF. As DNA, the CDR3 is TGTGCCAGCAGTGATCCCCCAGGGAGGGGTCAGCCCCAGCATTTT. Variable domain in full (rest from reference TRBV2 and TRBJ1-5): EPEVTQTPSHQVTQMGQEVILRCVPISNHLYFYWYRQILGQKVEFLVSFYNNEISEKSEIFDDQFSVERPDGSNFTLKIRSTKLEDSAMYFCASSDPPGRGQPQHFGDGTRLSIL.

The chain employs TRBV29-1 and TRBJ1-2; perhaps TRBD1 as D (5 bases). Germline-derived CDR1 and CDR2 are SQVTM and ANQGSEA. The CDR3 is made up of 12 amino acids. With 5 bases removed from V and 4 bases from J, the gap between germline ends came to 11 bases. CDR3 nucleotide sequence: TGCAGCGTTCACACAGGCACCTATGGCTACACCTTC. It yields the protein CSVHTGTYGYTF. The whole variable domain, filled in from reference TRBV29-1 and TRBJ1-2, reads SAVISQKPSRDICQRGTSLTIQCQVDSQVTMMFWYRQQPGQSLTLIATANQGSEATYESGFVIDKFPISRPNLTFSTLTVSNMSPEDSSIYLCSVHTGTYGYTFGSGTRLTVV.

The gene calls are TRBV6-5 and TRBJ1-5; weak D call: TRBD1 (5 bases). Trimming took off 10 bases at V and 3 bases at J, with 16 bases between the two ends. Germline CDR1 reads MNHEY; CDR2 reads SVGAGI. CDR3 size: 14 residues. CDR3 nucleotide sequence: TGTGCCACCTCACGGGGGGTGGCCAATCAGCCCCAGCATTTT. It specifies CATSRGVANQPQHF.

This clone was recorded many times. CDR3 residues: CAVPYREAGELFF. The DNA of the CDR3 is TGTGCCGTACCTTACAGGGAAGCCGGGGAGCTGTTTTTT. The chain carries TRBV5-3 and TRBJ2-2, with D maybe TRBD1 (6 bases). TRBV5-3 carries the ORF label, with uncertain function. The CDR3 consists of 13 residues. Trimming left V 10 bases short and J 6 bases short, with 16 bases between.

A single count supports this clone. This chain uses TRBV2 with TRBJ2-5; D is perhaps TRBD2 (6 bases). This CDR3 comprises 15 residues. The V end was cut by 7 bases, the J end by 5 bases, with 20 bases between. Germline CDR1 SNHLY, CDR2 FYNNEI. The CDR3 is CASILFTPGGETQYF. The CDR3 DNA sequence: TGTGCCAGCATTCTCTTTACGCCTGGAGGGGAGACCCAGTACTTC.

Comment on this clone: At one of its ends the junction is not consistent with the germline gene, which may arise from a read error. This rearrangement joins TRBV6-1 to TRBJ2-7; 10 bases agree with TRBD2. CDR3 size: 16 residues. CDR1 is MNHNS, CDR2 SASEGT, per germline. In DNA, the CDR3 is TGTGCCAGCAGCGAAGGGGAAGCGGGGGGGTTGTACGAGCAGTACTTC. Protein: CASSEGEAGGLYEQYF.